This entry concerns a single T cell receptor beta chain. Antigen: not known. This CDR3 has 16 amino acids. CDR1 and CDR2 from the germline V gene are MNHEY and SVGAGI. V shed 2 bases and J 0 bases; nucleotides not matched to a gene: 1. The method was immunoSEQ multiplex PCR; TCRdb's version includes in-frame clones alone and lacks a portion of them. The sample holds around 2,000,000 clones, 95% seen once. Every one of the donors was a Caucasian adult that lived in Nashville, Tennessee. Naive CD4+ cells were CD45RA-selected; the remaining cells were memory. This record comes from a study of shared clonotypes between healthy human individuals. The study's findings and limits: The study drew on few donors, limiting represented genetic and exposure-history diversity.

The source material was naive CD4+ T cells sorted from blood. The subset denotes: CD45RA+ positively selected. The chain carries TRBV6-5 and TRBJ1-3; 10 bases match TRBD1. This receptor was obtained from a man aged 18 to 35 in good health. The CDR3 nucleotides read TGTGCCAGCAGTTACAGGACAGGGGGCTCTGGAAACACCATATATTTT. Translated, it gives CASSYRTGGSGNTIYF.